These 27 T cell receptor beta chains came from one sample sequenced in a study of response to subunit inactivated influenza vaccine (dated by TCRdb to between 2017 and 2018). The library was made by RT-PCR. The run used an Illumina HiSeq 2500. TCRdb reprocessing: public reads trimmed at Q25 with fastp, clones called with MiXCR, in-frame beta chains kept. Rows with one shared CDR3 protein collapse into an entry with the most common genes and DNA. The sample data list 650,000 to 700,000 distinct CDR3 sequences, and around a sixth of these were observed just once. The ten most abundant clones make up roughly 12% of the sample. The material was PBMCs from blood, obtained 11 to 12 days after vaccination. All receptors come from a man aged 45-65 years who received an inactivated influenza vaccine. Donor details come from another sample of the same person, matched by shared clones.

This clonotype was seen a few times. The chain couples TRBV7-3 to TRBJ2-2; 8 bases line up with TRBD2. CDR3 size: 16 residues. After removal of 1 base from V and 0 bases from J, the junction contained 1 base not matched to a gene. Germline lookup yields CDR1 SGHTA and CDR2 FQGTGA. CDR3 residues: CASSLISGTNTGELFF. The CDR3 DNA is TGTGCCAGCAGCTTAATTAGCGGGACGAACACCGGGGAGCTGTTTTTT. Supplemented by reference TRBV7-3 and TRBJ2-2, the full variable domain reads GAGVSQTPSNKVTEKGKYVELRCDPISGHTALYWYRQSLGQGPEFLIYFQGTGAADDSGLPNDRFFAVRPEGSVSTLKIQRTERGDSAVYLCASSLISGTNTGELFFGEGSRLTVL.

In this sample, this clonotype turned up a few times. This chain joins TRBV28 and TRBJ2-3; no clear D gene. The CDR3 runs 15 residues. Trimming took off 3 bases at V and 0 bases at J, with 10 bases between the two ends. Germline V gives CDR1 MDHEN, CDR2 SYDVKM. The CDR3 sequence is CASSFISRSTDTQYF. CDR3 bases: TGTGCCAGCAGTTTTATATCCCGGAGCACAGATACGCAGTATTTT.

This clonotype was recorded many times. The chain combines TRBV4-3 with TRBJ2-3; D uncertain. The CDR3 covers 14 residues. V was pared by 0 bases and J by 2 bases, with 6 bases between. Germline V gene data show CDR1 as LGHNA and CDR2 as YSLEER. The CDR3 protein is CASSQDLDTDTQYF. CDR3 sequence (DNA): TGCGCCAGCAGCCAAGACCTGGACACAGATACGCAGTATTTT.

This clonotype was seen a handful of times. V usage is TRBV4-2 and J usage is TRBJ2-5; 12 bases are shared with TRBD2. Germline CDR1 is LGHNA and CDR2 is YNFKEQ. The CDR3 spans 17 residues. J gave up 6 bases and V 0 bases, and 8 bases lay outside the gene matches. In nucleotides, the CDR3 is TGTGCCAGCAGCCAAGAAGGAGGGACTAGCGGGTCACAGACCCAGTACTTC. The encoded protein is CASSQEGGTSGSQTQYF.

This clonotype was seen at least ten times. This sequence joins TRBV29-1 and TRBJ2-1, with D uncertain. Trimming removed 7 bases at V and 0 bases at J, with 10 bases between. This CDR3 contains 13 residues. The V gene's germline CDR1 is SQVTM and CDR2 ANQGSEA. The chain's CDR3 is CSASASSYNEQFF. The CDR3 bases are TGCAGCGCGTCGGCGAGCTCCTACAATGAGCAGTTCTTC.

This clonotype was seen only a few times. In DNA form, the CDR3 reads TGCAGTGCTAGAGATCACAGCCTGTACCAAGAGACCCAGTACTTC. Translated, it gives CSARDHSLYQETQYF. The rearrangement uses TRBV20-1 and TRBJ2-5; D gene unclear. CDR3 size: 15 residues. Trimming shortened V by 0 bases and J by 0 bases, and 11 bases separated the two germline ends. The germline CDR1 and CDR2 sequences are DFQATT and SNEGSKA (reference sequence).

CDR3 DNA sequence: TGTGCCAGCAGCGGACTCGGAGATCACACAGATACGCAGTATTTT. Translated, it gives CASSGLGDHTDTQYF. The chain recombines TRBV7-2 with TRBJ2-3, with D tentatively TRBD2 (5 bases). Germline CDR1 and CDR2: SGHTA and FQGNSA. Deletions cut 5 bases from V and 2 bases from J, with 14 bases between. The CDR3 contains 15 residues.

The chain joins TRBV20-1 to TRBJ2-7, with 11 bases fitting TRBD2. The CDR3 sequence is 15 residues long. The germline gives CDR1 DFQATT, CDR2 SNEGSKA (reference sequence). V dropped 1 base and J dropped 3; count of bases not matched to a gene: 5. The CDR3 protein is CSARVPGLADYEQYF. The CDR3, as DNA: TGCAGTGCTAGAGTACCGGGACTAGCGGACTACGAGCAGTACTTC.

In its sample, this clonotype was seen a few times. CDR3 nucleotides: TGTGCCAGCAGCTTACGGGACGGCTGGAATTACGAGCAGTACTTC. Its protein is CASSLRDGWNYEQYF. The chain carries TRBV7-3 and TRBJ2-7, with D perhaps being TRBD1 or TRBD2 (5 bases each). With 2 bases removed from V and 4 bases from J, the gap between germline ends came to 15 bases. Germline-derived CDR1 and CDR2 are SGHTA and FQGTGA. This CDR3 is built from 15 residues.

There are a few counts of this clonotype. This rearrangement joins TRBV12-3 or TRBV12-4 to TRBJ2-2; unclear D gene. V dropped 2 bases and J dropped 7 bases, with 5 bases sitting between them. This CDR3 has 12 residues. DNA for the CDR3: TGTGCCAGCAGTTTATGGGTCGGGGAGCTGTTTTTT. Translation gives CASSLWVGELFF.

This clonotype was counted a few times. The chain combines TRBV13 with TRBJ2-5; TRBD2 agrees at 8 bases. This CDR3 is built from 16 residues. The germline CDR1 and CDR2 sequences are PRHDT and FYEKMQ (reference sequence). V gave up 3 bases and J gave up 5 bases; unmatched junction bases: 11. This chain's CDR3 is CASSLGGLAGGETQYF. As DNA, the CDR3 is TGTGCCAGCAGCTTGGGCGGACTAGCCGGAGGTGAGACCCAGTACTTC.

The rearrangement links TRBV3-1 to TRBJ1-6; no firm D call. Trimming cost V 1 base and J 7 bases, with 11 bases left between them. The CDR3 loop spans 15 amino acids. Germline V gene sequence: CDR1 LGHDT, CDR2 YNNKEL (reference sequence). CDR3 in DNA: TGTGCCAGCAGCCAAGTTCGGACCGTGAATTCACCCCTCCACTTT. This encodes CASSQVRTVNSPLHF.

This clonotype was detected a few times. The chain has TRBV7-2 and TRBJ2-5; 11 nucleotides align to TRBD2. Unmatched junction bases numbered 5, after V lost 2 bases and J lost 3 bases. This CDR3 comprises 16 residues. CDR1 and CDR2 (germline): SGHTA, FQGNSA. CDR3 in DNA: TGTGCCAGCAGCTTATCCCGACTAGCGGGAAAAGAGACCCAGTACTTC. Amino acid sequence: CASSLSRLAGKETQYF.

The chain has TRBV7-9 and TRBJ2-2; D is tentatively TRBD1 or TRBD2 (5 bases each). V lost 1 base and J 4 bases, leaving 16 bases between the germline ends. The germline V gene encodes CDR1 SEHNR and CDR2 FQNEAQ (reference sequence). The CDR3 totals 17 residues. As DNA, the CDR3 is TGTGCCAGCAGCTTAGTCGGTTGGGACCAGCGCACCGGGGAGCTGTTTTTT. It encodes CASSLVGWDQRTGELFF. Variable domain in full (rest from reference TRBV7-9 and TRBJ2-2): DTGVSQNPRHKITKRGQNVTFRCDPISEHNRLYWYRQTLGQGPEFLTYFQNEAQLEKSRLLSDRFSAERPKGSFSTLEIQRTEQGDSAMYLCASSLVGWDQRTGELFFGEGSRLTVL.

The chain uses TRBV11-2 and TRBJ2-3; D is tentatively TRBD1 or TRBD2 (5 bases each). This CDR3 contains 15 residues. V was cut by 1 base and J by 2 bases, with 10 bases left in between. Germline V gene data show CDR1 as SGHAT and CDR2 as FQNNGV. The CDR3 region has the DNA TGTGCCAGCAGCTTAGTCGCAGGGACCACAGATACGCAGTATTTT. Translated: CASSLVAGTTDTQYF. Combining the CDR3 with reference TRBV11-2 and TRBJ2-3 gives the whole variable domain EAGVAQSPRYKIIEKRQSVAFWCNPISGHATLYWYQQILGQGPKLLIQFQNNGVVDDSQLPKDRFSAERLKGVDSTLKIQPAKLEDSAVYLCASSLVAGTTDTQYFGPGTRLTVL.

This clonotype was detected only a few times. The genes are TRBV6-2 or TRBV6-3 and TRBJ2-7, with D hard to call. The ends were cut back, 7 bases at V and 2 bases at J, with 18 bases in the middle. CDR1 and CDR2 (germline): MNHEY, SVGEGT. The CDR3 extends over 15 amino acids. The DNA of the CDR3 is TGTGCCAGCAAAAAACCTTTCGGGCTTCCCTACGAGCAGTACTTC. Amino acid sequence: CASKKPFGLPYEQYF.

This clonotype has just a few counts. This chain links TRBV10-3 with TRBJ1-3; D is possibly TRBD1 (5 bases). Germline loops: CDR1 ENHRY, CDR2 SYGVKD. The ends were cut back, 3 bases at V and 0 bases at J, with 12 bases in the middle. This CDR3 region has 16 residues. The CDR3 DNA reads TGTGCCATCAGTGAAACCAGCAGGGTCTCTGGAAACACCATATATTTT. Protein: CAISETSRVSGNTIYF.

The chain carries TRBV24-1 and TRBJ1-2; D may be TRBD1 (5 bases). Germline V gene lookup returns CDR1 KGHDR and CDR2 SFDVKD. Between the trimmed V and J ends, which lost 12 bases and 2 bases, there was a span of 15 bases. The CDR3 covers 13 residues. The CDR3 protein is CASSGGANYGYTF. CDR3 coding DNA: TGTGCCTCGTCCGGGGGTGCCAACTATGGCTACACCTTC.

This clonotype was picked up a small number of times. The V gene is TRBV7-3, the J gene TRBJ2-3; D gene ambiguous. In germline, CDR1 is SGHTA, CDR2 FQGTGA. V lost 5 bases to trimming and J lost 0 bases, with 9 bases between them. This CDR3 is 14 amino acids long. This chain's CDR3 is CASSHSRSTDTQYF. CDR3 coding DNA: TGTGCCAGCAGCCATAGCAGAAGCACAGATACGCAGTATTTT.

This clonotype was seen a handful of times. The rearrangement links TRBV5-1 to TRBJ1-1, with D unclear. Per germline, CDR1 SGHRS and CDR2 YFSETQ. The CDR3 spans 16 residues. With 3 bases removed from V and 0 bases from J, the gap between germline ends came to 15 bases. CDR3 DNA: TGCGCCAGCAGCTACAGCACCATCTTCCTGAACACTGAAGCTTTCTTT. It codes for CASSYSTIFLNTEAFF.

The V call is TRBV7-2, the J call TRBJ2-3; 11 bases are shared with TRBD2. The germline V gene has CDR1 SGHTA and CDR2 FQGNSA. There are 16 residues in the CDR3. Trimming took 2 bases from V and 5 from J; bases not matched to a gene: 6. In DNA form, the CDR3 reads TGTGCCAGCAGCTTAAATCCAGGGACTAGCGGAGATACGCAGTATTTT. Its translation is CASSLNPGTSGDTQYF.

This clonotype was seen a few times. This chain joins TRBV5-1 and TRBJ2-5; 8 nucleotides line up with TRBD2. The CDR3 has 20 residues. Germline CDR1 reads SGHRS; CDR2 reads YFSETQ. Unmatched junction bases numbered 18, after V lost 0 bases and J lost 2 bases. The CDR3: CASSLVLAGGQPTSQETQYF. The CDR3 coding sequence is TGCGCCAGCAGCTTGGTTCTGGCGGGAGGACAGCCAACCAGTCAAGAGACCCAGTACTTC.

V and J are TRBV7-2 and TRBJ1-5, with D possibly being TRBD1 (6 bases). Trimming took 5 bases from V and 2 from J, leaving 13 bases between them. Per the germline V gene, CDR1 is SGHTA and CDR2 is FQGNSA. This CDR3 comprises 15 residues. Written as DNA, the CDR3 is TGTGCCAGCAGCCAGGGGTCCGCCGGCAATCAGCCCCAGCATTTT. Protein sequence: CASSQGSAGNQPQHF.

There are many counts of this clonotype. The rearrangement uses TRBV30 and TRBJ2-7; D unresolved. The germline V gene has CDR1 GTSNPN and CDR2 SVGIG (reference sequence). This CDR3 region has 16 residues. V gave up 3 bases and J gave up 4 bases, with 22 bases separating them. This CDR3 is CAWRLTYSFVGYEQYF. The CDR3 bases are TGTGCCTGGAGACTGACCTACTCGTTCGTCGGGTACGAGCAGTACTTC. Supplemented by reference TRBV30 and TRBJ2-7, the full variable domain reads SQTIHQWPATLVQPVGSPLSLECTVEGTSNPNLYWYRQAAGRGLQLLFYSVGIGQISSEVPQNLSASRPQDRQFILSSKKLLLSDSGFYLCAWRLTYSFVGYEQYFGPGTRLTVT.

This sequence joins TRBV20-1 and TRBJ1-6; the D is unclear. CDR3 length: 14 amino acids. Trimming removed 0 bases from V and 7 bases from J, with 10 bases in between. CDR1 and CDR2 (germline): DFQATT, SNEGSKA (reference sequence). CDR3 nucleotides: TGCAGTGCTAGAGACTGGGAATCCAATTCACCCCTCCACTTT. Protein: CSARDWESNSPLHF.

This rearrangement joins TRBV29-1 to TRBJ1-5, with TRBD1 as a possible D gene (6 bases). V lost 6 bases and J lost 4, with 16 bases in between. The CDR3 sequence is 14 residues long. The germline V gene encodes CDR1 SQVTM and CDR2 ANQGSEA. The CDR3 protein is CSVRWGGYNQPQHF. CDR3 DNA: TGCAGCGTCCGGTGGGGGGGCTATAATCAGCCCCAGCATTTT.

The rearrangement uses TRBV7-2 and TRBJ2-3; possible D gene TRBD1, 6 bases. From germline, CDR1 is SGHTA and CDR2 FQGNSA. Deletions cut 4 bases from V and 2 bases from J, with 10 bases between. The CDR3 spans 14 residues. As DNA, the CDR3 is TGTGCCAGCAGCTGGGGGCGGATCACAGATACGCAGTATTTT. Protein sequence: CASSWGRITDTQYF.